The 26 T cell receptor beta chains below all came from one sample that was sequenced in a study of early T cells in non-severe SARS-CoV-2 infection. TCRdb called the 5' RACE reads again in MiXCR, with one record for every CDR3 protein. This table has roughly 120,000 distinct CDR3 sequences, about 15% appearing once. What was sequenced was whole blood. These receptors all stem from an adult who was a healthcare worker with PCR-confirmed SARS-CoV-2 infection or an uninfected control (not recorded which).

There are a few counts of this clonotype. The CDR3 DNA is TGTGCCAGCAGTGAGGGACAGGGCAACTACGAGCAGTACTTC. Its protein product is CASSEGQGNYEQYF. V gene TRBV12-3 or TRBV12-4 combines with J gene TRBJ2-7, with 9 bases lining up with TRBD1. The CDR3 is made up of 14 amino acids. The V gene end was trimmed by 5 bases and the J gene end by 3 bases; junction bases not matched to a gene: 5.

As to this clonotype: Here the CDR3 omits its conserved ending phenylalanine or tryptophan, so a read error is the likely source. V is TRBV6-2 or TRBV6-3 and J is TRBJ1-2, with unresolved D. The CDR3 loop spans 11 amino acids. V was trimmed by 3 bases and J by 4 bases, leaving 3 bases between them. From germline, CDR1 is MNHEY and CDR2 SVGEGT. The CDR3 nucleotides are TGTGCCAGCAGTTATCGCTATGGCTACACCCTC. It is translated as CASSYRYGYTL.

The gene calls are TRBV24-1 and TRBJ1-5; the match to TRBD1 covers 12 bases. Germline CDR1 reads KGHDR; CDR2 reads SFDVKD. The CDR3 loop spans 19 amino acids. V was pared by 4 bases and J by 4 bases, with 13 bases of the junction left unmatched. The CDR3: CATSDPTGTGGLGNQPQHF. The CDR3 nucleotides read TGTGCCACCAGTGACCCTACCGGGACAGGGGGCTTGGGGAATCAGCCCCAGCATTTT.

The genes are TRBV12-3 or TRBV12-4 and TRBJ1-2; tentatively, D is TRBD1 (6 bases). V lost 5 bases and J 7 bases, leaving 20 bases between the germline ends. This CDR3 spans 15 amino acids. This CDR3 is CASSPQGIPNGGYTF. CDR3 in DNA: TGTGCCAGCAGTCCCCAGGGGATTCCAAATGGTGGCTACACCTTC.

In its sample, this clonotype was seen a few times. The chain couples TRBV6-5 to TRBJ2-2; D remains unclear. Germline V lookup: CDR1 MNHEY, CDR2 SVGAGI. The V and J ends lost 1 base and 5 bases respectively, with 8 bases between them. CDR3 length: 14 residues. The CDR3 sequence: CASSYFDKTGELFF. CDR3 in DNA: TGTGCCAGCAGTTACTTCGACAAAACCGGGGAGCTGTTTTTT.

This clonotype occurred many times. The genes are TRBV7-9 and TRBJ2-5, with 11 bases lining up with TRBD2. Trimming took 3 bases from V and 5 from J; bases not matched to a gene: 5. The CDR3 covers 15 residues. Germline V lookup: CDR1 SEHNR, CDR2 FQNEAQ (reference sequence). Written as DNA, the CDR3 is TGTGCCAGCAGCTTCCCGACTAGCGGGGATGAGACCCAGTACTTC. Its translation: CASSFPTSGDETQYF. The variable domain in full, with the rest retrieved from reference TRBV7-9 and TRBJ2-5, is DTGVSQNPRHKITKRGQNVTFRCDPISEHNRLYWYRQTLGQGPEFLTYFQNEAQLEKSRLLSDRFSAERPKGSFSTLEIQRTEQGDSAMYLCASSFPTSGDETQYFGPGTRLLVL.

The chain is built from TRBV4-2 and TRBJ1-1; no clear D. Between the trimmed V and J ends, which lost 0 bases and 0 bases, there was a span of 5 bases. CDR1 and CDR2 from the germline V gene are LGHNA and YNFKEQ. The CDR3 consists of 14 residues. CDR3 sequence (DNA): TGTGCCAGCAGCCAAGACCGGATGAACACTGAAGCTTTCTTT. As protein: CASSQDRMNTEAFF.

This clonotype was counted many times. In DNA form, the CDR3 reads TGTGCCAGCAGATCTCCCAGAAGCGCGACCGGGGAGCTGTTTTTT. This sequence encodes CASRSPRSATGELFF. This chain connects TRBV11-2 to TRBJ2-2; D gene unclear. CDR3 length: 15 amino acids. From germline, CDR1 is SGHAT and CDR2 FQNNGV. V lost 6 bases and J 5 bases, leaving 16 bases between the germline ends.

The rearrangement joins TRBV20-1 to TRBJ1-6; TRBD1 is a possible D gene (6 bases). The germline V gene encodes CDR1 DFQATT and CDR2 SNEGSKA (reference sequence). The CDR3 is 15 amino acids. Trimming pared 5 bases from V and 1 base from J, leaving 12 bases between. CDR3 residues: CSAGGQESYNSPLHF. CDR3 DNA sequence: TGCAGTGCTGGGGGCCAGGAATCCTATAATTCACCCCTCCACTTT.

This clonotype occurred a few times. CDR3 DNA: TGTGCCAGCAGCATCTGGACAGGGCGGCCAATCGATACGCAGTATTTT. It encodes CASSIWTGRPIDTQYF. The J gene is TRBJ2-3, the V gene TRBV7-8; 8 bases are a match to TRBD1. This CDR3 is built from 16 residues. The germline gives CDR1 SGHVS, CDR2 FQNEAQ. V lost 5 bases and J lost 6; bases outside the gene matches: 13.

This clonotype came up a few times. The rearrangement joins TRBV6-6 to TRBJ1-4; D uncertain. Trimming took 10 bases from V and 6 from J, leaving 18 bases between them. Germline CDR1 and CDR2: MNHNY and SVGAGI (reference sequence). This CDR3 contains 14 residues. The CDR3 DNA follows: TGTGCCACCAAAAAAGCGGGCCTTGATGAAAAACTGTTTTTT. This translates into CATKKAGLDEKLFF.

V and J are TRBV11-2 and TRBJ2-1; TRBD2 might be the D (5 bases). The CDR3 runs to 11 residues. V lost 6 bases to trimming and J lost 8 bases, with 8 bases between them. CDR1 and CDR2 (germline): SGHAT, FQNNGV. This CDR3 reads CASRREYEQFF. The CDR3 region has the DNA TGTGCCAGCAGGAGGGAGTATGAGCAGTTCTTC.

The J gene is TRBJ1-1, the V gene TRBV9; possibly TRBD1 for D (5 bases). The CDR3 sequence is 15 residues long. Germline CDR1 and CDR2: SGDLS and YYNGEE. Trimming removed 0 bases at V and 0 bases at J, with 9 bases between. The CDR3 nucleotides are TGTGCCAGCAGCGTAGGACAGACGATGAACACTGAAGCTTTCTTT. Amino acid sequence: CASSVGQTMNTEAFF.

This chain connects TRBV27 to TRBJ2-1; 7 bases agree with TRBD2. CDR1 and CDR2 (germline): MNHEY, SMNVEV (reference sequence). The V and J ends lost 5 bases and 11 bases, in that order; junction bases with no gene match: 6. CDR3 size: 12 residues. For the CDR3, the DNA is TGTGCCAGCAGTACGTGGGACTACCAGCAGTTCTTC. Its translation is CASSTWDYQQFF.

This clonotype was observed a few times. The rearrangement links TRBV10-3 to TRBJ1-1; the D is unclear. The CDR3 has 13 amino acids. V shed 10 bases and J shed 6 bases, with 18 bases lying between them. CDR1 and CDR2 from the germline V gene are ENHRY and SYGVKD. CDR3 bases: TGTGCCACCGGCTTTACCGGCGACGCTGAAGCTTTCTTT. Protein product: CATGFTGDAEAFF.

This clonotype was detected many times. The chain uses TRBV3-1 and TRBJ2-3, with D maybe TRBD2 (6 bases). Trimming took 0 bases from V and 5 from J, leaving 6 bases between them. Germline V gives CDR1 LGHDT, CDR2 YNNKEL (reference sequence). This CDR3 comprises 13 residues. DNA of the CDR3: TGTGCCAGCAGCCAAGAGGAGGGAGATACGCAGTATTTT. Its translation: CASSQEEGDTQYF.

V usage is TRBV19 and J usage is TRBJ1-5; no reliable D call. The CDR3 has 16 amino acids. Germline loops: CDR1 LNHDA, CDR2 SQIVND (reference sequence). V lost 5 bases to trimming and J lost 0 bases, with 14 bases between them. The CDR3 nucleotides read TGTGCCAGTAGTCCGCAGGAAGCGAATAGCAATCAGCCCCAGCATTTT. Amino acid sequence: CASSPQEANSNQPQHF.

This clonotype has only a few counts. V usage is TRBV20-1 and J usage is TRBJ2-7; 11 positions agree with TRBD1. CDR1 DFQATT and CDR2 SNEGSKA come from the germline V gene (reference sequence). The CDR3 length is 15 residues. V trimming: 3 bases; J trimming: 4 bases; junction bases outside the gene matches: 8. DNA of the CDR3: TGCAGTGCTAGGGTGCCCGGGACAGGGGGGTACGAGCAGTACTTC. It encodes CSARVPGTGGYEQYF.

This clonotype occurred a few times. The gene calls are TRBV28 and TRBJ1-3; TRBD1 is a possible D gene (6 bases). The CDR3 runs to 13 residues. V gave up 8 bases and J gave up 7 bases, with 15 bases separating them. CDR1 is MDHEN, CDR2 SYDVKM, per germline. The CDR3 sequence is CASLQSQGNTIYF. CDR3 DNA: TGTGCCAGCTTGCAGAGTCAGGGGAACACCATATATTTT.

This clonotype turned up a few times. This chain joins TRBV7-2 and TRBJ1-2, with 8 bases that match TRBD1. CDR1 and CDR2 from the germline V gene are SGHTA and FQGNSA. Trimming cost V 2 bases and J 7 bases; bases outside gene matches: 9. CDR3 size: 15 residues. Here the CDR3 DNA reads TGTGCCAGCAGCTTAAGACGAGGGACAGGTAGTGGCTACACCTTC. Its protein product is CASSLRRGTGSGYTF.

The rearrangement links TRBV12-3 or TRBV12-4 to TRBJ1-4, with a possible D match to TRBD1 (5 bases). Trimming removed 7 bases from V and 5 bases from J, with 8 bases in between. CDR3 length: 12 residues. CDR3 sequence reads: CASKGANEKLFF. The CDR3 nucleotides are TGTGCCAGCAAAGGGGCAAATGAAAAACTGTTTTTT.

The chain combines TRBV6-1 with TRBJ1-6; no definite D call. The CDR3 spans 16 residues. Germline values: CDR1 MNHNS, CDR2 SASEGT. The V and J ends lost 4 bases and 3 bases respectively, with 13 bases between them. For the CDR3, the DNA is TGTGCCAGCAGTGTTGTTGACTCCTACTATAATTCACCCCTCCACTTT. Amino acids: CASSVVDSYYNSPLHF.

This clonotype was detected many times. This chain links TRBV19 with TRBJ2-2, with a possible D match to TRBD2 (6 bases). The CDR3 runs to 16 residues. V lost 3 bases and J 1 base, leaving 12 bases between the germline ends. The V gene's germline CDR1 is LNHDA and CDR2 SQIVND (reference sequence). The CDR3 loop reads CASSIAPAGNTGELFF. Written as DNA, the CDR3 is TGTGCCAGTAGTATTGCCCCAGCGGGGAACACCGGGGAGCTGTTTTTT. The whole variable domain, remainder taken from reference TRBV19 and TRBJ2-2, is DGGITQSPKYLFRKEGQNVTLSCEQNLNHDAMYWYRQDPGQGLRLIYYSQIVNDFQKGDIAEGYSVSREKKESFPLTVTSAQKNPTAFYLCASSIAPAGNTGELFFGEGSRLTVL.

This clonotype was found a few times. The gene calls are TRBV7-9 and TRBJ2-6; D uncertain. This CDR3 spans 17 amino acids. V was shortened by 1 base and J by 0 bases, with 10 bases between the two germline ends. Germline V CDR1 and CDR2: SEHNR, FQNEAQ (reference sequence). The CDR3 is CASSLVGSSSGANVLTF. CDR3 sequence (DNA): TGTGCCAGCAGCTTAGTCGGCAGCTCCTCTGGGGCCAACGTCCTGACTTTC.

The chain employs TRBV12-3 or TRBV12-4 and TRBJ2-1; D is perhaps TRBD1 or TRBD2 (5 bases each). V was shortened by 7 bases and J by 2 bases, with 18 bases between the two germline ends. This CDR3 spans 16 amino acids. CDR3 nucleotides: TGTGCCAGCATCCCCCCCGGGGCCAGGGCCTACAATGAGCAGTTCTTC. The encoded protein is CASIPPGARAYNEQFF.

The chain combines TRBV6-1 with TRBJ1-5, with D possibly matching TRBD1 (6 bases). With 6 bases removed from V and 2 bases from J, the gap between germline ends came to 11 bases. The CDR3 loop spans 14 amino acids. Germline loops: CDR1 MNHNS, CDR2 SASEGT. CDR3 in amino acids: CASRTGPGNQPQHF. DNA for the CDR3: TGTGCCAGCAGGACAGGCCCGGGCAATCAGCCCCAGCATTTT.